This T cell receptor beta chain was identified in a study of T cell responses to AZD1222 COVID-19 vaccine. TCRdb keeps only in-frame clones here, not all; method: immunoSEQ multiplex PCR. This sample has 70,000 to 75,000 clones, with nearly 90% found just once. Findings and limits, study-wide: Two AZD1222 administrations were followed by greater Spike-specific TCR breadth and depth. No day 14 peak samples; only post-peak repertoires were characterized. Distributed over spike, vaccine-associated CD4 TCRs predominated at 160-218 and 743-854.

Note on this clone: Its target is unknown.

The origin of this receptor is an adult who received the AZD1222 COVID-19 vaccine. The sequences come from peripheral blood, collected 28 days after the second AZD1222 dose.

CDR3 region: CASSIPGNYGYTF. DNA for the CDR3: TGTGCCAGTAGTATTCCGGGTAACTATGGCTACACCTTC. This chain links TRBV19 with TRBJ1-2; D is uncertain. Germline V CDR1 and CDR2: LNHDA, SQIVND (reference sequence). The V and J ends lost 3 bases and 1 base respectively, with 6 bases between them. The CDR3 is 13 amino acids.